This T cell receptor beta chain stems from a study of CD8 T cells in ankylosing spondylitis. The study, taken as a whole, reports: What seemed typical of ankylosing spondylitis blood was a TCR beta motif built from 8 or 9 highly homologous variants. A subset of motif variants has previously been described in the synovial fluid and blood of reactive arthritis. Reportedly, disease-linked clones are significantly enriched in ankylosing spondylitis patients' matched synovial fluid. Researchers report that disease-linked clones proved CD8+ and relatively rare in peripheral blood.

It was by quantitative 5'-RACE with molecular barcodes that TCR beta libraries were made. A single record per CDR3 protein comes from TCRdb applying MiXCR to the 5' RACE reads. The profile shows fewer than 250,000 distinct CDR3 sequences, around 19% of them singletons. The CDR3 covers 16 residues. Germline CDR1 and CDR2: SNHLY and FYNNEI. V shed 6 bases, J shed 4 bases, and the junction held 6 bases outside the gene matches. As regards this clonotype: Its antigen is as yet unknown.

The TCR was taken from a male donor with ankylosing spondylitis. The J gene is TRBJ2-1, the V gene TRBV2; TRBD2 aligns across 13 bases. Sequencing input: blood, either unsorted or a sorted T cell fraction (not recorded which). CDR3 nucleotide sequence: TGTGCCAGCAGACTAGCGGGGGGGCTAGTTTACAATGAGCAGTTCTTC. As protein: CASRLAGGLVYNEQFF.